The present TCR beta chain was sequenced within a study of metastatic and nonmetastatic thyroid tumors. Study at large: Samples came from malignant and benign thyroid patients, and repertoires were compared across blood and tumor or nodule tissue.

In the study's own analysis: Clinicopathological groups differed in CDR3, with these differences serving to build a distant-metastasis classifier for papillary thyroid cancer. With MiXCR, TCRdb called clones anew from the PCR reads. These V and J calls derive from TCRdb rather than the authors' analysis. The sample lists roughly 75,000 clones; 9.5% to 15% were seen once. There are a few counts of this clone. A clone one base away is much larger, so this may be a read error. The V and J ends lost 4 bases and 8 bases respectively, with 15 bases between them. CDR3 length: 14 residues. Germline V gene sequence: CDR1 SNHLY, CDR2 FYNNEI. Prior to thyroid surgery, none of the patients had received any treatment.

Sequencing used tumor tissue. This TCR derives from a female donor with papillary thyroid cancer or a benign thyroid nodule (not recorded which). Some clones in this sample may be carry-over from other donors' samples. The J gene is TRBJ2-1, the V gene TRBV2; D is unresolved. This CDR3 reads CASSVLYDGDEQFF. Written as DNA, the CDR3 is TGTGCCAGCAGTGTTCTGTATGATGGCGATGAGCAGTTCTTC.